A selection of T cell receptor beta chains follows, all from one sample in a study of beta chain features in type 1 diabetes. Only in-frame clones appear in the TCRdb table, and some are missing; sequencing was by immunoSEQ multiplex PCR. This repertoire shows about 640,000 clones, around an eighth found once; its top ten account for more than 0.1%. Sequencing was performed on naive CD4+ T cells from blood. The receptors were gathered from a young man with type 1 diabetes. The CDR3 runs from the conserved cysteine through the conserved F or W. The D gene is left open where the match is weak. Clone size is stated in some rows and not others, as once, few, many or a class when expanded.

CDR3: CASLALSTDTQYF; DNA: TGTGCCAGTCTGGCCCTTAGCACAGATACGCAGTATTTT; D: .; J: TRBJ2-3; size: few; V: TRBV27
CDR3: CASSRQGLISYEQYF; DNA: TGTGCCAGCAGTCGCCAGGGGTTAATCTCCTACGAGCAGTACTTC; D: .; J: TRBJ2-7; size: few; V: TRBV27
CDR3: CATSARGQETQYF; DNA: TGTGCCACCTCGGCCAGGGGACAAGAGACCCAGTACTTC; D: .; J: TRBJ2-5; size: few; V: TRBV10-3
CDR3: CASSQSYRGRTEAFF; DNA: TGTGCCAGCAGCCAATCTTACAGGGGTCGAACTGAAGCTTTCTTT; D: TRBD1; J: TRBJ1-1; size: .; V: TRBV4-2
CDR3: CSVGGRNTGELFF; DNA: TGCAGCGTTGGGGGTAGGAACACCGGGGAGCTGTTTTTT; D: .; J: TRBJ2-2; size: .; V: TRBV29-1
CDR3: CASTHGRNQETQYF; DNA: TGTGCCAGCACTCACGGGCGGAACCAAGAGACCCAGTACTTC; D: .; J: TRBJ2-5; size: .; V: TRBV6-6
CDR3: CASTGTGFYGYTF; DNA: TGTGCCAGCACGGGGACAGGGTTCTATGGCTACACCTTC; D: TRBD1; J: TRBJ1-2; size: few; V: TRBV5-4
CDR3: CSASIYNEQFF; DNA: TGCAGTGCTAGCATCTACAATGAGCAGTTCTTC; D: .; J: TRBJ2-1; size: .; V: TRBV20-1
CDR3: CASSFGTSRGYEQYF; DNA: TGTGCCAGCAGTTTTGGCACCTCAAGGGGCTACGAGCAGTACTTC; D: .; J: TRBJ2-7; size: .; V: TRBV28
CDR3: CASTADGSNYGYTF; DNA: TGTGCCAGCACAGCGGACGGTTCTAACTATGGCTACACCTTC; D: .; J: TRBJ1-2; size: few; V: TRBV6-6
CDR3: CATSRGQGTGSGYTF; DNA: TGTGCCACCAGCAGAGGACAAGGGACAGGCTCTGGCTACACCTTC; D: TRBD1; J: TRBJ1-2; size: .; V: TRBV15
CDR3: CASSPYNRGWVADTQYF; DNA: TGTGCCAGCAGCCCCTACAACAGGGGATGGGTGGCAGATACGCAGTATTTT; D: TRBD1; J: TRBJ2-3; size: .; V: TRBV7-9
CDR3: CASSYSLAGGSYEQYF; DNA: TGTGCCAGCAGTTACTCCCTAGCGGGGGGATCCTACGAGCAGTACTTC; D: TRBD2; J: TRBJ2-7; size: .; V: TRBV6-5
CDR3: CASSPLRQPSSYEQYF; DNA: TGTGCCAGCAGCCCTCTGAGACAGCCGAGCTCCTACGAGCAGTACTTC; D: .; J: TRBJ2-7; size: few; V: TRBV7-9
CDR3: CATSRAQGRQPQHF; DNA: TGTGCCACCAGCAGAGCACAGGGGAGGCAGCCCCAGCATTTT; D: TRBD1; J: TRBJ1-5; size: .; V: TRBV15
CDR3: CASSPYSEAFF; DNA: TGTGCCAGCAGCCCTTACTCTGAAGCTTTCTTT; D: .; J: TRBJ1-1; size: few; V: TRBV7-9
CDR3: CASSVDLGAGNTIYF; DNA: TGTGCCAGCAGCGTAGATCTGGGAGCCGGAAACACCATATATTTT; D: .; J: TRBJ1-3; size: few; V: TRBV9
CDR3: CASSETGELFF; DNA: TGCGCCAGCAGTGAAACCGGGGAGCTGTTTTTT; D: .; J: TRBJ2-2; size: .; V: TRBV5-1
CDR3: CASSPPLAGKGETQYF; DNA: TGTGCCAGCTCACCACCCCTAGCGGGGAAAGGGGAGACCCAGTACTTC; D: TRBD2; J: TRBJ2-5; size: .; V: TRBV18
CDR3: CASSPGWGGRNSPLHF; DNA: TGTGCCAGCAGCCCTGGGTGGGGAGGGCGTAATTCACCCCTCCACTTT; D: .; J: TRBJ1-6; size: .; V: TRBV5-4
CDR3: CASSELPRSSYNEQFF; DNA: TGTGCCAGCAGTGAATTACCGCGGAGCTCCTACAATGAGCAGTTCTTC; D: .; J: TRBJ2-1; size: few; V: TRBV6-1
CDR3: CASSFSGVSGYTF; DNA: TGTGCCAGCAGCTTTTCTGGGGTTAGCGGCTACACCTTC; D: .; J: TRBJ1-2; size: .; V: TRBV7-2
CDR3: CASSVRSLSYEQYF; DNA: TGTGCCAGCAGTGTGAGGTCCCTAAGCTACGAGCAGTACTTC; D: .; J: TRBJ2-7; size: few; V: TRBV2
CDR3: CASSGGPTGYSYGYTF; DNA: TGTGCCAGCAGTGGTGGACCGACAGGGTACAGCTATGGCTACACCTTC; D: TRBD1; J: TRBJ1-2; size: .; V: TRBV7-2
CDR3: CASSLLPGGAGGEYF; DNA: TGCGCCAGCAGCTTGTTGCCAGGGGGCGCCGGAGGGGAGTACTTC; D: TRBD1; J: TRBJ2-7; size: .; V: TRBV5-1
CDR3: CASEFAPGGNYGYTF; DNA: TGCGCCAGCGAATTTGCCCCCGGGGGAAACTATGGCTACACCTTC; D: .; J: TRBJ1-2; size: .; V: TRBV5-1
CDR3: CASSQGRPGETQYF; DNA: TGCGCCAGCAGCCAAGGGAGGCCCGGGGAGACCCAGTACTTC; D: .; J: TRBJ2-5; size: .; V: TRBV4-3
CDR3: CASSQVFSAYNEQFF; DNA: TGTGCCAGCAGCCAAGTATTTAGCGCCTACAATGAGCAGTTCTTC; D: .; J: TRBJ2-1; size: few; V: TRBV14
CDR3: CASSHIDRGTGELFF; DNA: TGTGCCAGCAGCCATATTGACAGGGGCACCGGGGAGCTGTTTTTT; D: TRBD1; J: TRBJ2-2; size: .; V: TRBV14
CDR3: CASSQGRINQPQHF; DNA: TGTGCCAGCAGCCAAGGTAGGATCAATCAGCCCCAGCATTTT; D: .; J: TRBJ1-5; size: .; V: TRBV4-2
CDR3: CASSSEWRVTEETQYF; DNA: TGTGCCAGCAGCTCGGAGTGGCGCGTGACAGAAGAGACCCAGTACTTC; D: .; J: TRBJ2-5; size: .; V: TRBV5-6
CDR3: CASSLFSTGDYEQYF; DNA: TGTGCCAGCAGCTTATTTAGTACAGGGGACTACGAGCAGTACTTC; D: TRBD1; J: TRBJ2-7; size: .; V: TRBV7-9
CDR3: CASTDGQGRSPLHF; DNA: TGTGCCAGCACCGATGGCCAGGGAAGATCACCCCTCCACTTT; D: .; J: TRBJ1-6; size: few; V: TRBV9
CDR3: CASTVQGLHEQYF; DNA: TGTGCCAGCACCGTACAGGGGTTGCACGAGCAGTACTTC; D: TRBD1; J: TRBJ2-7; size: .; V: TRBV2
CDR3: CASSNPGDYGYTF; DNA: TGTGCCAGCAGTAATCCAGGGGACTATGGCTACACCTTC; D: .; J: TRBJ1-2; size: few; V: TRBV11-3
CDR3: CSASGQGTLNTQYF; DNA: TGCAGCGCTTCGGGACAGGGAACCCTTAATACGCAGTATTTT; D: TRBD1; J: TRBJ2-3; size: once; V: TRBV29-1
CDR3: CASELFGANVLTF; DNA: TGTGCCAGCGAACTTTTTGGGGCCAACGTCCTGACTTTC; D: .; J: TRBJ2-6; size: few; V: TRBV19
CDR3: CASSLWPAMNQPQHF; DNA: TGTGCCAGCAGCTTATGGCCGGCGATGAATCAGCCCCAGCATTTT; D: .; J: TRBJ1-5; size: .; V: TRBV5-6
CDR3: CASTQGGAPRWEQFF; DNA: TGTGCCAGCACCCAGGGGGGGGCTCCTCGGTGGGAGCAGTTCTTC; D: .; J: TRBJ2-1; size: .; V: TRBV25-1
CDR3: CASSSRGGSTDTQYF; DNA: TGTGCCAGCAGCTCAAGGGGGGGGAGCACAGATACGCAGTATTTT; D: .; J: TRBJ2-3; size: few; V: TRBV4-2
CDR3: CASSATGRSQPQHF; DNA: TGTGCCAGCAGTGCCACGGGTAGGAGTCAGCCCCAGCATTTT; D: .; J: TRBJ1-5; size: .; V: TRBV6-5
CDR3: CASSQVSGEGQPQHF; DNA: TGTGCCAGCAGCCAAGTTTCAGGGGAGGGTCAGCCCCAGCATTTT; D: .; J: TRBJ1-5; size: few; V: TRBV16
CDR3: CSVSLQGQLYEQYF; DNA: TGCAGCGTTTCCCTACAGGGGCAGCTTTACGAGCAGTACTTC; D: TRBD1; J: TRBJ2-7; size: few; V: TRBV29-1
CDR3: CASSNRPSTNEKLFF; DNA: TGTGCCAGCAGTAACAGGCCATCAACTAATGAAAAACTGTTTTTT; D: .; J: TRBJ1-4; size: once; V: TRBV6-5
CDR3: CASSSRTSGVYEQYF; DNA: TGTGCCAGCAGCTCCCGGACTAGCGGGGTCTACGAGCAGTACTTC; D: TRBD2; J: TRBJ2-7; size: few; V: TRBV7-2
CDR3: CASSDSETQYF; DNA: TGTGCCAGCAGTGATAGCGAGACCCAGTACTTC; D: .; J: TRBJ2-5; size: few; V: TRBV6-1
CDR3: CSAIPPYAGDITNEQFF; DNA: TGCAGCGCTATCCCCCCCTATGCGGGGGATATAACAAATGAGCAGTTCTTC; D: TRBD2; J: TRBJ2-1; size: .; V: TRBV29-1
CDR3: CASSGFLGQPQHF; DNA: TGTGCCAGCAGCGGCTTTCTGGGACAACCCCAGCATTTT; D: .; J: TRBJ1-5; size: .; V: TRBV19
CDR3: CASSLDGRIEETQYF; DNA: TGCGCCAGCAGCTTGGATGGCAGAATAGAAGAGACCCAGTACTTC; D: .; J: TRBJ2-5; size: few; V: TRBV5-1
CDR3: CASSVSGELSYGYTF; DNA: TGTGCCAGCAGCGTAAGTGGGGAATTGAGCTATGGCTACACCTTC; D: .; J: TRBJ1-2; size: .; V: TRBV9